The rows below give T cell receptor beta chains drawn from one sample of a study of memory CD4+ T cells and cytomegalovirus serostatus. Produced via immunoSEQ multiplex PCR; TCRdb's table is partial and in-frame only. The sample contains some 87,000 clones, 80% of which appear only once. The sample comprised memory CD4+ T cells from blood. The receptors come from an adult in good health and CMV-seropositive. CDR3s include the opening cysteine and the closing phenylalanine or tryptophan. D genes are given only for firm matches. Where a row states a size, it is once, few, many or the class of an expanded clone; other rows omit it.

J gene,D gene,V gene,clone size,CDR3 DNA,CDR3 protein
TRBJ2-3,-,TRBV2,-,TGTGCCACTGGACAGTTGTTAGACACAGATACGCAGTATTTT,CATGQLLDTDTQYF
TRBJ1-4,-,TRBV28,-,TGTGCCAGCAGTTTTGGGCCCCCCAATGAAAAACTGTTTTTT,CASSFGPPNEKLFF
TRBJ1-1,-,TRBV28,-,TGTGCCAGCAGTCTGGGGCGCAGGGGCACTGAAGCTTTCTTT,CASSLGRRGTEAFF
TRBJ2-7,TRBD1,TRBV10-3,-,TGTGCCATCAGTGGTCGGACAGGGGACGAGCAGTACTTC,CAISGRTGDEQYF
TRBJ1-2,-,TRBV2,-,TGTGCCAGCAGTGAATTGGGATTTGGTGGCTACACCTTC,CASSELGFGGYTF
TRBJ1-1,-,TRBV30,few,TGTGCCTGGAGTGCCCAGGTGCGAGTCGACACTGAAGCTTTCTTT,CAWSAQVRVDTEAFF
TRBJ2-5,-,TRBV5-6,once,TGTGCCAGCAGCCTTGGGGGGACCCAGTACTTC,CASSLGGTQYF
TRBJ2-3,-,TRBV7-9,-,TGTGCCAGCAGCTTAGTCGTATGGTCGCGAGCAGATACGCAGTATTTT,CASSLVVWSRADTQYF
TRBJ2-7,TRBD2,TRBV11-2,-,TGTGCCAGCAGCCGAGGTGGGACTATGGTCTACGAGCAGTACTTC,CASSRGGTMVYEQYF
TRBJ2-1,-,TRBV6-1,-,TGTGCCAGCAGTGTACAGACTAACTCCTACAATGAGCAGTTCTTC,CASSVQTNSYNEQFF
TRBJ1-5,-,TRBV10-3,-,TGTGCCACCCGAAAGCCCGAGAGCAATCAGCCCCAGCATTTT,CATRKPESNQPQHF